This entry is about one TCR beta chain. The antigen it binds to is not known. No much larger clonotype is one base removed from it; base qualities were not supplied. The data stem from a study of T cell changes during pregnancy in multiple sclerosis (dated by TCRdb to between 2018 and 2021). Regarding the research as a whole: The study examined how the T cell repertoire changed over the course of pregnancy in women with multiple sclerosis.

CDR1 SQVTM and CDR2 ANQGSEA were looked up in the germline V gene. The CDR3 sequence holds 12 residues, the cysteine and phenylalanine included. CDR3 DNA only is kept here, 36 bases in frame from base 1. V lost 4 bases and J lost 7 bases; the stretch between them is 11 bases long. Receptors were amplified or captured by the immunoSEQ multiplex PCR assay. TCRdb holds this immuneACCESS table with in-frame rearrangements only. Some clones are missing; in checked studies, unresolved V genes explain under half, and the rest has no known cause. This sample is represented by more than 50,000 clones; about 91% of them were singletons. The ten largest clones represent about 0.85% of the sample.

This receptor was obtained from a female donor with multiple sclerosis, enrolled in a pregnancy study. The sample consisted of peripheral blood, taken before pregnancy. The rearrangement joined TRBV29-1 to TRBJ1-5, with the D gene call left open. The DNA sequence is TGCAGCGTTGGACACAGTGGGCAGCCCCAGCATTTT. Protein translation: CSVGHSGQPQHF. The full variable domain, with segments outside the CDR3 supplied by the reference TRBV29-1 and TRBJ1-5 proteins, appears as SAVISQKPSRDICQRGTSLTIQCQVDSQVTMMFWYRQQPGQSLTLIATANQGSEATYESGFVIDKFPISRPNLTFSTLTVSNMSPEDSSIYLCSVGHSGQPQHFGDGTRLSIL.